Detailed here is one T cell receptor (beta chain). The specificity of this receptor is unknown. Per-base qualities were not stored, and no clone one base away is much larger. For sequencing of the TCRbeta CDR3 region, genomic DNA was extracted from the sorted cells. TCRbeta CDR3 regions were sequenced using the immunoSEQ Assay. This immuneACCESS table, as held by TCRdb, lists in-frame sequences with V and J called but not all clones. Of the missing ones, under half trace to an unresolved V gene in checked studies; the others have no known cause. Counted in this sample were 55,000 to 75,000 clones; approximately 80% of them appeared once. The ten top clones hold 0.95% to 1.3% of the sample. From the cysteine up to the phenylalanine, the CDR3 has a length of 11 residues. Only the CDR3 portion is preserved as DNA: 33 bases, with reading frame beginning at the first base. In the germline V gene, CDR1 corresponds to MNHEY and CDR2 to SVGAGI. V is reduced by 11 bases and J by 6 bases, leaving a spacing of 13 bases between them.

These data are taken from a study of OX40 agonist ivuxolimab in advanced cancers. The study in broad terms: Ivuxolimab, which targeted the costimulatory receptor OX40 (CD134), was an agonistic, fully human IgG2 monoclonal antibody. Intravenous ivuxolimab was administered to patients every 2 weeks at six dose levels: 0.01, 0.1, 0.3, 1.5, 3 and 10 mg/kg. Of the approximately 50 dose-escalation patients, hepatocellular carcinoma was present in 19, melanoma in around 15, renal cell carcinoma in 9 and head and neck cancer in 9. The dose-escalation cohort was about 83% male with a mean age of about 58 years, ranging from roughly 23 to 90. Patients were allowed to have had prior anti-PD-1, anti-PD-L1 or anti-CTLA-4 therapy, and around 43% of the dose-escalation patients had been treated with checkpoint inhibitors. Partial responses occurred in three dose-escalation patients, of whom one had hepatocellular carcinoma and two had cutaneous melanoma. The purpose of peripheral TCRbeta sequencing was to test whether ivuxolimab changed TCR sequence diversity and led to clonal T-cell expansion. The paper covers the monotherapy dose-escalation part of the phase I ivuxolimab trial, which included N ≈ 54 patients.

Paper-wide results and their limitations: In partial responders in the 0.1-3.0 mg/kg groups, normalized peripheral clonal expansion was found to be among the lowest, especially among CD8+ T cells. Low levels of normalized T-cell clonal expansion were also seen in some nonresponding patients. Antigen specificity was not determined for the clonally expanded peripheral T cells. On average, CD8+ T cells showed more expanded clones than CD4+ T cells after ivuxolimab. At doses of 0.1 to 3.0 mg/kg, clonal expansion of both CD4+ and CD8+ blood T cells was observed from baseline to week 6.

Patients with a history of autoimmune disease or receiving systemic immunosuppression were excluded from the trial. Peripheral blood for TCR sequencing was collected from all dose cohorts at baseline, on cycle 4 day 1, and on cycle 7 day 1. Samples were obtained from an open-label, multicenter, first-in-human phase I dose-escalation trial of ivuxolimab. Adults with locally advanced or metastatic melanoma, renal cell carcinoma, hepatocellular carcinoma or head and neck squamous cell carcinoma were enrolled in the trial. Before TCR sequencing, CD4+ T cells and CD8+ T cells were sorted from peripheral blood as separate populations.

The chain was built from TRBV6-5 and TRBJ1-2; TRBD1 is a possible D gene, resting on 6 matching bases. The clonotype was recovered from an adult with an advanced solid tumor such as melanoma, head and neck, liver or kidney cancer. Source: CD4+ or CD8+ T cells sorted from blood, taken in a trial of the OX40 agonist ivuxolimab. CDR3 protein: CAVQGFHGYTF. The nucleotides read TGTGCCGTACAGGGTTTCCATGGCTACACCTTC.